This TCR beta chain is from a study of OX40 agonist ivuxolimab in advanced cancers. The wider study: Of the participants, under 50% had some prior anti-PD-1, anti-PD-L1 or anti-CTLA-4 therapy, which was allowed.

Comment on this clone: As yet, its antigen is unknown.

Per the germline V gene, CDR1 is SQVTM and CDR2 is ANQGSEA. Trimming removed 3 bases from V and 8 bases from J; junction bases left unmatched: 11. The CDR3 length is 15 residues. Study outcomes and limitations: At 0.1 to 3.0 mg/kg and by week 6, clonal expansion occurred in CD4+ and CD8+ blood T cells. Expanded clones were, on average, more numerous in CD8+ T cells than in CD4+. Among the lowest peripheral clonal expansion occurred in 0.1-3.0 mg/kg partial responders.

Repertoires were generated with immunoSEQ multiplex PCR, while TCRdb's copy carries only in-frame clones and drops some. The sample holds fewer than 130,000 clones, roughly nine tenths seen once. The sequence came from an adult with an advanced solid tumor such as melanoma, head and neck, liver or kidney cancer. The starting material was CD4+ or CD8+ T cells sorted from blood, obtained in a trial of the OX40 agonist ivuxolimab. The chain carries TRBV29-1 and TRBJ2-3, with TRBD2 matching over 10 bases. The CDR3 is CSVEGASGRIGTQYF. The CDR3 DNA reads TGCAGCGTTGAGGGGGCTAGCGGGAGAATCGGTACGCAGTATTTT.